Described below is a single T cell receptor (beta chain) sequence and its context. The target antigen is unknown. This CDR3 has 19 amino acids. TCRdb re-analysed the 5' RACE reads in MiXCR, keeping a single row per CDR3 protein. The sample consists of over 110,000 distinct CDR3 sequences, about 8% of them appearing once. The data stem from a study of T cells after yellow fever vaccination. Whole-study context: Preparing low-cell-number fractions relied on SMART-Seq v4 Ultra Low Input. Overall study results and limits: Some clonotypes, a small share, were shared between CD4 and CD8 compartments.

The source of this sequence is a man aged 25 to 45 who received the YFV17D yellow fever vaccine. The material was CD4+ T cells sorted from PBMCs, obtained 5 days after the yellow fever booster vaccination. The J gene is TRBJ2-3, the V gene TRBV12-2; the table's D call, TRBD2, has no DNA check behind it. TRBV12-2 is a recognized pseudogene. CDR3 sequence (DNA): TGTGCAAGTCGCTTTCTAGCGGGACCAAGAAATAAGGGCACAGATACGCAGTATTTT. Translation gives CASRFLAGPRNKGTDTQYF.